This TCR beta chain was observed in a study of response to subunit inactivated influenza vaccine. TCRdb called the RT-PCR reads again in MiXCR, with one record for every CDR3 protein. This table holds around 850,000 distinct CDR3 sequences, roughly 18% found once. This clonotype was counted at least ten times. Its specificity is not known. General study results and limits: Authors suggested that a seasonal influenza vaccination recruits few new T cells each time.

V was pared by 4 bases and J by 4 bases, with 26 bases between. The CDR3 loop spans 19 amino acids. CDR1 is MDHEN and CDR2 is SYDVKM in the germline V gene. This sample comprised PBMCs from blood, obtained 5 days after vaccination. This clonotype was sampled from a man aged 50-60 years who received an inactivated influenza vaccine. V is TRBV28 and J is TRBJ2-1, with D tentatively TRBD2 (7 bases). The CDR3 DNA is TGTGCCAGCAGTTATGTTTCTCTCGATAGGGGGGGCAAGTACAATGAGCAGTTCTTC. It codes for CASSYVSLDRGGKYNEQFF.